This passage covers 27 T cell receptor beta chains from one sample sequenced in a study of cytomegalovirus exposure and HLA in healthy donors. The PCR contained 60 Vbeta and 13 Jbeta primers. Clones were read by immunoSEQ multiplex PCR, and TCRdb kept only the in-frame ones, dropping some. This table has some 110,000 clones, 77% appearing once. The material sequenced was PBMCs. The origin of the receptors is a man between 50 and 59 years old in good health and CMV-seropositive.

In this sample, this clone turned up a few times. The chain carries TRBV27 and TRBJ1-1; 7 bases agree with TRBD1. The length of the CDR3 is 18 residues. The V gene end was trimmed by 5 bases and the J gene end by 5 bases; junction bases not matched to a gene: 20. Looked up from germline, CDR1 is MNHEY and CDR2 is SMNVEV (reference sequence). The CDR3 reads CASSPTYSTGARGTEAFF. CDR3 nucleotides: TGTGCCAGCAGTCCGACATATTCAACAGGGGCGCGTGGGACTGAAGCTTTCTTT.

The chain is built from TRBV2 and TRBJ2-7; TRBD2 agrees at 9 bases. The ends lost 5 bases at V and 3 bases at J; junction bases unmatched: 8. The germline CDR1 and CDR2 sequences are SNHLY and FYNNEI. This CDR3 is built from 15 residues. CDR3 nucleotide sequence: TGTGCCAGCAGTATTAGCGGGGGCAATTTCTACGAGCAGTACTTC. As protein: CASSISGGNFYEQYF.

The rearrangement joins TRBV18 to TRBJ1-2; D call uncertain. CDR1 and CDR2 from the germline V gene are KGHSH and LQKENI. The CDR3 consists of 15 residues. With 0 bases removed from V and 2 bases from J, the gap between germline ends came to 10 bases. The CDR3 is CASSPPYGQNYGYTF. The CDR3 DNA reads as TGTGCCAGCTCACCACCCTATGGGCAGAACTATGGCTACACCTTC.

CDR3 in amino acids: CSAGTGRHEQFF. CDR3 in DNA: TGCAGCGCCGGGACAGGGAGGCATGAGCAGTTCTTC. The chain is built from TRBV29-1 and TRBJ2-1; 9 bases align to TRBD1. V dropped 7 bases and J dropped 8; count of bases not matched to a gene: 6. This CDR3 is built from 12 residues. Germline V gene data show CDR1 as SQVTM and CDR2 as ANQGSEA.

CDR3 amino acids: CASSLRQAHSNQPQHF. The CDR3 bases are TGTGCCAGCAGTTTACGACAGGCCCATAGCAATCAGCCCCAGCATTTT. The V and J genes are TRBV28 and TRBJ1-5; perhaps TRBD1 as D (6 bases). Trimming removed 2 bases at V and 0 bases at J, with 11 bases between. The CDR3 runs to 16 residues. Germline V gene sequence: CDR1 MDHEN, CDR2 SYDVKM.

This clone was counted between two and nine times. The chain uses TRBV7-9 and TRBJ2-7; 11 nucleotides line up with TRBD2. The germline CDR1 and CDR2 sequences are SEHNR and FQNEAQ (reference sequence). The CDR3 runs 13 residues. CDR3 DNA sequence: TGTTCCGCAGGGACTAGCGGTGCCTACGAGCAGTACTTC. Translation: CSAGTSGAYEQYF. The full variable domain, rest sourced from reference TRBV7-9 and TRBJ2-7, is DTGVSQNPRHKITKRGQNVTFRCDPISEHNRLYWYRQTLGQGPEFLTYFQNEAQLEKSRLLSDRFSAERPKGSFSTLEIQRTEQGDSAMYLCSAGTSGAYEQYFGPGTRLTVT.

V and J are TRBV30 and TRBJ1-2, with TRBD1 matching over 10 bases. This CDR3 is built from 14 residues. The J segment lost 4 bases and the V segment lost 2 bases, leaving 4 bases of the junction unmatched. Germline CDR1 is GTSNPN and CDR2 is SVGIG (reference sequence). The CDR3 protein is CAWSSGQGPYGYTF. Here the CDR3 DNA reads TGTGCCTGGAGTTCGGGACAGGGGCCCTATGGCTACACCTTC.

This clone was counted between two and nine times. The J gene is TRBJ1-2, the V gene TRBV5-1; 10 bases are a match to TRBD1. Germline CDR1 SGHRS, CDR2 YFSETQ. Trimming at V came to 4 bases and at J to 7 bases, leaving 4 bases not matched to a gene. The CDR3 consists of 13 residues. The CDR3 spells CASSQTGGSGYTF. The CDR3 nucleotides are TGCGCCAGCAGCCAGACAGGGGGCAGTGGCTACACCTTC.

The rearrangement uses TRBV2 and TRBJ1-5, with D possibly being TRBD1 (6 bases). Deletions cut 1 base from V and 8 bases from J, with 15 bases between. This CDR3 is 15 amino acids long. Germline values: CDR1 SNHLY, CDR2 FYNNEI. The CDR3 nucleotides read TGTGCCAGCAGTGAAGTGAAAGGACAGAGAGAGCCCCAGCATTTT. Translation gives CASSEVKGQREPQHF. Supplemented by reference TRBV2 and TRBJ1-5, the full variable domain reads EPEVTQTPSHQVTQMGQEVILRCVPISNHLYFYWYRQILGQKVEFLVSFYNNEISEKSEIFDDQFSVERPDGSNFTLKIRSTKLEDSAMYFCASSEVKGQREPQHFGDGTRLSIL.

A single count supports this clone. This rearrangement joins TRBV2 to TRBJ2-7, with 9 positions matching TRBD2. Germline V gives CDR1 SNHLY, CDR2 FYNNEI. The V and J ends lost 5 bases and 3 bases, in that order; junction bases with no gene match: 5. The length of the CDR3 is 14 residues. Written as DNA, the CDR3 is TGTGCCAGCAGTATGATAGCGGGAGACTACGAGCAGTACTTC. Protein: CASSMIAGDYEQYF.

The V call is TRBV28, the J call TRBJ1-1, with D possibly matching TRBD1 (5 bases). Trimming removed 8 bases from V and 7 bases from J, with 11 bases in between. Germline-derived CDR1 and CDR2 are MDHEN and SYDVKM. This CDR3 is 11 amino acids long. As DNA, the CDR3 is TGTGCCAGCGTTGGACAAATTGAAGCTTTCTTT. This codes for CASVGQIEAFF.

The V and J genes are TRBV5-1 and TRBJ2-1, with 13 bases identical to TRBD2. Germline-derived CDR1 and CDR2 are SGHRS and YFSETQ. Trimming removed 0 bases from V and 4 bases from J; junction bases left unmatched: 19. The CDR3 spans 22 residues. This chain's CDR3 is CASSLEGGVGLAGPITYNEQFF. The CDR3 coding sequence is TGCGCCAGCAGCTTGGAGGGCGGGGTGGGACTAGCGGGGCCAATAACTTACAATGAGCAGTTCTTC. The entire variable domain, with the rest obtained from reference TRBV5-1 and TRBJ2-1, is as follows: KAGVTQTPRYLIKTRGQQVTLSCSPISGHRSVSWYQQTPGQGLQFLFEYFSETQRNKGNFPGRFSGRQFSNSRSEMNVSTLELGDSALYLCASSLEGGVGLAGPITYNEQFFGPGTRLTVL.

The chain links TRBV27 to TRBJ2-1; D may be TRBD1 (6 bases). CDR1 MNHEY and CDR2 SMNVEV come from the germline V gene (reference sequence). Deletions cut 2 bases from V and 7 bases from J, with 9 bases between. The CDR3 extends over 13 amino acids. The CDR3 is CASSLNRANEQFF. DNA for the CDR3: TGTGCCAGCAGTTTAAACAGGGCGAATGAGCAGTTCTTC.

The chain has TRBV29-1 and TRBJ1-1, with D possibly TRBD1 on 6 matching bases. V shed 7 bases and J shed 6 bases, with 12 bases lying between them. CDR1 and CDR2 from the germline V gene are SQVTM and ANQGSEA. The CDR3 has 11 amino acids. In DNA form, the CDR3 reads TGCAGCGCCCGAGCAGGGGCTGAAGCTTTCTTT. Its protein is CSARAGAEAFF.

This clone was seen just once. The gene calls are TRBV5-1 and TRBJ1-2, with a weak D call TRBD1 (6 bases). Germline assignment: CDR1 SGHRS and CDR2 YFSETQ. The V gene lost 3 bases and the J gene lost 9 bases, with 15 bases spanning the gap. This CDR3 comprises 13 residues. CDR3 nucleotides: TGCGCCAGCAGCTACAGGGTGGGGCGAAGCTACACCTTC. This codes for CASSYRVGRSYTF.

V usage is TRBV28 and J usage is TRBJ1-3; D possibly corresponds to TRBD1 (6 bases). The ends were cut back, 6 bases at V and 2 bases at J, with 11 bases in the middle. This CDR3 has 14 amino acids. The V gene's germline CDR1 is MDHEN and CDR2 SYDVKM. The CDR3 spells CASRPGTTGNTIYF. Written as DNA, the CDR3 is TGTGCCAGCAGACCCGGGACAACTGGAAACACCATATATTTT.

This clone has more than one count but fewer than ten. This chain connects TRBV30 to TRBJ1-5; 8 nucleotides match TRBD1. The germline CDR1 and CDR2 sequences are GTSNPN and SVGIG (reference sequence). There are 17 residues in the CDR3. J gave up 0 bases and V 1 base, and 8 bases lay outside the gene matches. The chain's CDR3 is CAWSGTGNTHSNQPQHF. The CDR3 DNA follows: TGTGCCTGGAGTGGGACAGGGAACACTCATAGCAATCAGCCCCAGCATTTT.

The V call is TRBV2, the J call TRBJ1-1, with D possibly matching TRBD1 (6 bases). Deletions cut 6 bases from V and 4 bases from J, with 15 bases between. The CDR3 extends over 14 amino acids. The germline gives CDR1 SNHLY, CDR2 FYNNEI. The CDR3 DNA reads TGTGCCAGCAGAGAGAACAGGGAGGGCACTGAAGCTTTCTTT. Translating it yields CASRENREGTEAFF. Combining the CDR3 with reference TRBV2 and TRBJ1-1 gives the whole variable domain EPEVTQTPSHQVTQMGQEVILRCVPISNHLYFYWYRQILGQKVEFLVSFYNNEISEKSEIFDDQFSVERPDGSNFTLKIRSTKLEDSAMYFCASRENREGTEAFFGQGTRLTVV.

CDR3 nucleotides: TGTGCCTGGACCATGAGCACAGATACGCAGTATTTT. Translation gives CAWTMSTDTQYF. The chain couples TRBV30 to TRBJ2-3; no definite D call. The V and J ends lost 4 bases and 0 bases respectively, with 5 bases between them. Looked up from germline, CDR1 is GTSNPN and CDR2 is SVGIG (reference sequence). The CDR3 is made up of 12 amino acids.

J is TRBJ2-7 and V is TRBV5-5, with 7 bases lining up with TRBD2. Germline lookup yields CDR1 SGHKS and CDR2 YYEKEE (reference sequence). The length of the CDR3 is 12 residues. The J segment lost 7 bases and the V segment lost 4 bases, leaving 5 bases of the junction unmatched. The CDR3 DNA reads TGTGCCAGCAGCGCGGGGGTTGGGGAGCAGTACTTC. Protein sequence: CASSAGVGEQYF.

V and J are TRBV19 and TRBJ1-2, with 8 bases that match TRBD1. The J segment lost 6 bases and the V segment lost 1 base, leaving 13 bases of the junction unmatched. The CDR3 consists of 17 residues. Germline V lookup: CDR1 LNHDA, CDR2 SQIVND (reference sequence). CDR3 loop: CASSIGTGTAPPDGYTF. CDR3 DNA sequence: TGTGCCAGTAGTATAGGGACAGGGACAGCACCGCCCGATGGCTACACCTTC. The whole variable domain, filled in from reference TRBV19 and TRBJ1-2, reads DGGITQSPKYLFRKEGQNVTLSCEQNLNHDAMYWYRQDPGQGLRLIYYSQIVNDFQKGDIAEGYSVSREKKESFPLTVTSAQKNPTAFYLCASSIGTGTAPPDGYTFGSGTRLTVV.

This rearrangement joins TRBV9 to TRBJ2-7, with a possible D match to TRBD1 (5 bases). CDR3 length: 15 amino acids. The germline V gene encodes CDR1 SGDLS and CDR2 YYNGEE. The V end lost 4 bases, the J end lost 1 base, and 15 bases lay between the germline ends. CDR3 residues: CASSPSERGSYEQYF. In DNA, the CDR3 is TGTGCCAGCAGCCCCTCGGAAAGGGGTTCCTACGAGCAGTACTTC.

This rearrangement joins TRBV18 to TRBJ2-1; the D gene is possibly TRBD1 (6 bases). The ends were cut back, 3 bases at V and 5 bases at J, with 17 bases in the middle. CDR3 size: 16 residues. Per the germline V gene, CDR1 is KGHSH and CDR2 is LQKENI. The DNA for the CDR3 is TGTGCCAGCTCACCCAAGGGTGGGACACCGGACAATGAGCAGTTCTTC. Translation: CASSPKGGTPDNEQFF.

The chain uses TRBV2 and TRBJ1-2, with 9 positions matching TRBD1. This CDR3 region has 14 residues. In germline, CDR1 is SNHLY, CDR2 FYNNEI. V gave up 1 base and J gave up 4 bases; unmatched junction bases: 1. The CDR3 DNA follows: TGTGCCAGCAGTGAAGGGACAGGGGTCTATGGCTACACCTTC. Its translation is CASSEGTGVYGYTF.

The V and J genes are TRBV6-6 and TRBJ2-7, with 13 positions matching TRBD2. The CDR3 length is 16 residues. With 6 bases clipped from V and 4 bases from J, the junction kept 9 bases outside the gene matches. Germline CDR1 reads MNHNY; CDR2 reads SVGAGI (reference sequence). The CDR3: CASRAQRTSGGYEQYF. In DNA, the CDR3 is TGTGCCAGCAGGGCCCAGAGGACTAGCGGGGGATACGAGCAGTACTTC.

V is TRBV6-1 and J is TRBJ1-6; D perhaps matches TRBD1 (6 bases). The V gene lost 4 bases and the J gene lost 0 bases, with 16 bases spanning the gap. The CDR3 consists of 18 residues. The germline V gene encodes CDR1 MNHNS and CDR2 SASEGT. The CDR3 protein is CASSAGRGESSYNSPLHF. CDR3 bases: TGTGCCAGCAGTGCAGGCAGGGGAGAGAGCTCCTATAATTCACCCCTCCACTTT.

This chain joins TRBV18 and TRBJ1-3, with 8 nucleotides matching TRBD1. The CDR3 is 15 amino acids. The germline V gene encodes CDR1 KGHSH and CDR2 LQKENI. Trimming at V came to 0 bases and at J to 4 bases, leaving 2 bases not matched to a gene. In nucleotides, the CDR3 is TGTGCCAGCTCACCACCGAGGACAGGGGGAAACACCATATATTTT. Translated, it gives CASSPPRTGGNTIYF. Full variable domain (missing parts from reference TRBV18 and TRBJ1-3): NAGVMQNPRHLVRRRGQEARLRCSPMKGHSHVYWYRQLPEEGLKFMVYLQKENIIDESGMPKERFSAEFPKEGPSILRIQQVVRGDSAAYFCASSPPRTGGNTIYFGEGSWLTVV.